The 19 T cell receptor beta chains reported below all come from one sample, sequenced in a study of T cells in Graves' hyperthyroidism and ophthalmopathy. Amplified regions were TCR beta CDR3 sequences from RNA transcripts. A first-round RT-PCR of the TCR CDR3 used the HTBI primer set. TCRdb recomputed calls from the multiplex PCR reads with MiXCR, one row per CDR3 protein. The sample consists of around 520,000 distinct CDR3 sequences, roughly 15% of them appearing once. The source material was blood. These receptors came from a woman between 35 and 50 years old with Graves' hyperthyroidism.

V usage is TRBV10-2 and J usage is TRBJ1-1; tentative D call: TRBD1 (5 bases). Germline CDR1 WSHSY, CDR2 SAAADI. V gave up 2 bases and J gave up 4 bases, with 8 bases separating them. CDR3 length: 13 amino acids. The CDR3 DNA is TGCGCCAGCAGTGAGCAACAGGCCACTGAAGCTTTCTTT. Amino acids: CASSEQQATEAFF.

Only a few counts were recorded for this clonotype. This chain connects TRBV29-1 to TRBJ2-7; a possible D gene is TRBD1 (7 bases). Germline V gene lookup returns CDR1 SQVTM and CDR2 ANQGSEA. The CDR3 has 15 residues. Trimming cost V 2 bases and J 3 bases, with 17 bases left between them. CDR3 loop: CSVEKHGTAGYEQYF. The CDR3 DNA reads TGCAGCGTTGAAAAGCATGGGACAGCGGGCTACGAGCAGTACTTC.

This clonotype was counted many times. The chain uses TRBV7-9 and TRBJ2-1; maybe TRBD2 (5 bases). This CDR3 contains 14 residues. Germline V gene sequence: CDR1 SEHNR, CDR2 FQNEAQ (reference sequence). V was cut by 0 bases and J by 5 bases, with 8 bases left in between. CDR3 region: CASSLAGVNNEQFF. In DNA form, the CDR3 reads TGTGCCAGCAGCTTAGCGGGAGTCAACAATGAGCAGTTCTTC.

This clonotype occurred many times. Written as DNA, the CDR3 is TGCGCCAGCAGCTTGGCTACCAACTCCTATAATTCACCCCTCCACTTT. Encoded protein: CASSLATNSYNSPLHF. The J gene is TRBJ1-6, the V gene TRBV5-1; D is undetermined. Trimming removed 0 bases at V and 0 bases at J, with 7 bases between. Germline V lookup: CDR1 SGHRS, CDR2 YFSETQ. CDR3 length equals 16 residues.

The V gene is TRBV29-1, the J gene TRBJ2-2; D gene unclear. The CDR3 contains 12 residues. The V and J ends lost 6 bases and 1 base respectively, with 6 bases between them. Germline CDR1 is SQVTM and CDR2 is ANQGSEA. The CDR3 loop is CSVDRNTGELFF. Written as DNA, the CDR3 is TGCAGCGTAGACCGGAACACCGGGGAGCTGTTTTTT.

This clonotype was seen repeatedly, ten times or more. V gene TRBV28 combines with J gene TRBJ2-7; 12 bases are a match to TRBD2. V lost 2 bases and J lost 7; bases outside the gene matches: 15. The CDR3 consists of 18 residues. CDR1 is MDHEN, CDR2 SYDVKM, per germline. Here the CDR3 DNA reads TGTGCCAGCAGTTTAAGGGTCGGACTAGCGGGACGATACGGGGAGCAGTACTTC. It yields the protein CASSLRVGLAGRYGEQYF.

This clonotype was detected many times. This rearrangement joins TRBV13 to TRBJ2-1; D uncertain. Trimming stripped 6 bases from V and 6 bases from J, with 24 bases between. This CDR3 has 17 residues. Germline lookup yields CDR1 PRHDT and CDR2 FYEKMQ (reference sequence). CDR3 nucleotide sequence: TGTGCCAGCAGTCTATCCGGCTTAGGGCGATTCGGCAATGAGCAGTTCTTC. Amino acids: CASSLSGLGRFGNEQFF. The complete variable domain, with remaining parts taken from reference TRBV13 and TRBJ2-1, reads AAGVIQSPRHLIKEKRETATLKCYPIPRHDTVYWYQQGPGQDPQFLISFYEKMQSDKGSIPDRFSAQQFSDYHSELNMSSLELGDSALYFCASSLSGLGRFGNEQFFGPGTRLTVL.

V gene TRBV29-1 combines with J gene TRBJ1-1; D is unresolved. Germline V CDR1 and CDR2: SQVTM, ANQGSEA. Deletions cut 4 bases from V and 3 bases from J, with 6 bases between. The CDR3 has 11 amino acids. In DNA, the CDR3 is TGCAGCGTTGTGGGAGACACTGAAGCTTTCTTT. Protein sequence: CSVVGDTEAFF.

This clonotype was detected only a few times. The chain combines TRBV30 with TRBJ2-7, with a possible D match to TRBD1 (6 bases). Germline V gene sequence: CDR1 GTSNPN, CDR2 SVGIG (reference sequence). The CDR3 has 16 residues. With 0 bases removed from V and 0 bases from J, the gap between germline ends came to 15 bases. The CDR3 coding sequence is TGTGCCTGGAGTGTTAGGGGACATGGATCCTCCTACGAGCAGTACTTC. Protein sequence: CAWSVRGHGSSYEQYF.

The chain uses TRBV4-1 and TRBJ2-1, with 8 nucleotides matching TRBD2. The V and J ends lost 2 bases and 2 bases, in that order; junction bases with no gene match: 5. CDR1 and CDR2 (germline): MGHRA, YSYEKL. The CDR3 is 16 residues long. CDR3 nucleotide sequence: TGCGCCAGCAGCCAACCGACTAGCGAGACCTACAATGAGCAGTTCTTC. This translates into CASSQPTSETYNEQFF.

This clonotype was recorded many times. The chain has TRBV28 and TRBJ1-2; D is perhaps TRBD1 (6 bases). Germline assignment: CDR1 MDHEN and CDR2 SYDVKM. The CDR3 is made up of 16 amino acids. V was clipped by 6 bases and J by 7 bases, with 24 bases between them. The CDR3 nucleotides are TGTGCCAGCAGCCCGACGACAGGCTCGGCAAAGGGTGGCTACACCTTC. Amino acid sequence: CASSPTTGSAKGGYTF.

V and J are TRBV19 and TRBJ2-7, with D possibly being TRBD1 (6 bases). V dropped 2 bases and J dropped 3 bases, with 14 bases sitting between them. The CDR3 sequence is 15 residues long. Germline lookup yields CDR1 LNHDA and CDR2 SQIVND (reference sequence). Here the CDR3 reads CASSIKGQQLYEQYF. The CDR3 coding sequence is TGTGCCAGTAGTATAAAAGGACAGCAACTCTACGAGCAGTACTTC.

The sample holds many counts of this clonotype. A read error may account for a junction end that differs from germline. The CDR3 loop is CASSLLTDTQYF. CDR3 nucleotide sequence: TGTGCCAGCAGCTTATTGACAGATACGCAGTATTTT. The J gene is TRBJ2-3, the V gene TRBV28, with D uncertain. CDR3 size: 12 residues. Germline V gene sequence: CDR1 MDHEN, CDR2 SYDVKM.

In regard to this clonotype: An end of the junction differs from the germline gene, which may be a read error. This chain joins TRBV5-1 and TRBJ1-2, with a possible D match to TRBD1 (5 bases). Germline V gene data show CDR1 as SGHRS and CDR2 as YFSETQ. The CDR3 is 13 residues long. The CDR3 nucleotides read TGCGCCAGCAGCTCTCAGGGAACTAATGGCCACACCTTC. Amino acid sequence: CASSSQGTNGHTF.

This clonotype was observed at least ten times. The chain recombines TRBV28 with TRBJ2-2, with TRBD2 matching over 10 bases. The length of the CDR3 is 18 residues. The V gene end was trimmed by 5 bases and the J gene end by 0 bases; junction bases not matched to a gene: 9. The V gene's germline CDR1 is MDHEN and CDR2 SYDVKM. DNA of the CDR3: TGTGCCAGCAGTCGTAACCCGACTAGCGGGTCGAACACCGGGGAGCTGTTTTTT. Its translation is CASSRNPTSGSNTGELFF.

The chain has TRBV6-1 and TRBJ2-5; TRBD1 might be the D (5 bases). CDR3 size: 12 residues. V lost 4 bases and J 13 bases, leaving 16 bases between the germline ends. The V gene's germline CDR1 is MNHNS and CDR2 SASEGT. CDR3: CASSGTIQVWYF. As DNA, the CDR3 is TGTGCCAGCAGTGGAACCATACAGGTCTGGTACTTC.

In its sample, this clonotype was seen many times. The gene calls are TRBV5-1 and TRBJ2-1; 9 bases fit TRBD1. The CDR3 consists of 17 residues. V shed 0 bases and J 1 base; nucleotides not matched to a gene: 5. Germline V lookup: CDR1 SGHRS, CDR2 YFSETQ. CDR3 residues: CASSLVGGTGSYNEQFF. The CDR3 DNA is TGCGCCAGCAGCTTGGTTGGAGGGACAGGGTCCTACAATGAGCAGTTCTTC.

As concerns this clonotype: Given a much more abundant clone one base away, this may be a read error. Here the CDR3 omits its conserved ending phenylalanine or tryptophan, so a read error is the likely source. V gene TRBV7-8 combines with J gene TRBJ2-7; D perhaps matches TRBD2 (7 bases). This CDR3 comprises 16 residues. The V end lost 3 bases, the J end lost 2 bases, and 17 bases lay between the germline ends. The germline V gene encodes CDR1 SGHVS and CDR2 FQNEAQ. CDR3 coding DNA: TGTGCCAGCAGCTTGGGGGGGGGGCCCCTAACCTACGAGCAGTACCTC. Protein product: CASSLGGGPLTYEQYL.

Many counts were recorded for this clonotype. The chain links TRBV2 to TRBJ1-1; D may be TRBD1 (6 bases). The V end was cut by 5 bases, the J end by 2 bases, with 15 bases between. CDR3 size: 15 residues. Germline assignment: CDR1 SNHLY and CDR2 FYNNEI. CDR3 DNA sequence: TGTGCCAGCAGTTCCTTCGGGACAACAAACACTGAAGCTTTCTTT. It translates to CASSSFGTTNTEAFF.